This section outlines one T cell receptor (beta chain) sequence together with its context. Its antigen is currently unknown. The junction and the germline gene differ at one end; a read error may be behind it. The record originates from a study of T cells in Graves' hyperthyroidism and ophthalmopathy. Template material for amplifying TCR beta CDR3 regions consisted of RNA transcripts. First-round RT-PCR targeting the TCR CDR3 was performed with the HTBI primer set. TCRdb re-called the multiplex PCR reads with MiXCR, one entry per CDR3 protein. The table shows 200,000 to 250,000 distinct CDR3 sequences, with approximately 17% occurring only once. Study outcomes and limitations: From stable hyperthyroidism, ophthalmopathy was separated by a 13 V-J model.

This CDR3 is built from 13 residues. Investigators excluded patients with uncontrolled infection, other autoimmune disease, pregnancy or lactation. The sequence was collected from a man aged 50 to 59 with Graves' hyperthyroidism. V is TRBV12-3 or TRBV12-4 and J is TRBJ2-3, with 7 bases lining up with TRBD2. The sample taken for sequencing was blood. CDR3 loop: CASSLVGGGPPIF. The DNA of the CDR3 is TGTGCCAGCAGTTTAGTGGGGGGAGGGCCTCCAATCTTC.